Listed here are 32 T cell receptor beta chains from one sample, sequenced in a study of shared T cell receptors in the human thymus. Produced via immunoSEQ multiplex PCR; TCRdb's table is partial and in-frame only. This table has hundreds of thousands of clones, around three quarters appearing once. These data are also associated with another study on human thymus T cells.

Material: thymocytes. Source of these receptors: a boy in the first two years of life with a congenital heart defect.

This clone appeared a single time. The chain has TRBV2 and TRBJ2-1, with TRBD2 matching 8 bases. The CDR3 spans 19 residues. After removal of 4 bases from V and 2 bases from J, the junction contained 16 bases not matched to a gene. From germline, CDR1 is SNHLY and CDR2 FYNNEI. The CDR3 DNA is TGTGCCAGCAGTGCGGGCATGCGGGGGGTAGGGCTTACCTACAATGAGCAGTTCTTC. Residues: CASSAGMRGVGLTYNEQFF.

The chain joins TRBV4-3 to TRBJ2-1; the D gene is possibly TRBD2 (6 bases). The germline V gene encodes CDR1 LGHNA and CDR2 YSLEER. The CDR3 spans 16 residues. Trimming removed 3 bases at V and 3 bases at J, with 15 bases between. CDR3 in amino acids: CASSHADGGDYNEQFF. In DNA, the CDR3 is TGCGCCAGCAGCCATGCGGACGGGGGAGACTACAATGAGCAGTTCTTC.

The V and J genes are TRBV2 and TRBJ1-4; possible D gene TRBD1, 5 bases. The V end lost 8 bases, the J end lost 12 bases, and 16 bases lay between the germline ends. CDR1 SNHLY and CDR2 FYNNEI come from the germline V gene. The CDR3 is 12 amino acids. The CDR3 loop is CASGATSMELFF. The CDR3 DNA reads as TGTGCCAGCGGGGCAACCTCGATGGAACTGTTTTTT. Variable domain in full (rest from reference TRBV2 and TRBJ1-4): EPEVTQTPSHQVTQMGQEVILRCVPISNHLYFYWYRQILGQKVEFLVSFYNNEISEKSEIFDDQFSVERPDGSNFTLKIRSTKLEDSAMYFCASGATSMELFFGSGTQLSVL.

The chain combines TRBV9 with TRBJ2-3, with TRBD2 identical over 16 bases. CDR1 is SGDLS, CDR2 YYNGEE, per germline. This CDR3 is built from 20 residues. Losses at the gene ends were 4 bases for V and 3 bases for J; bases not matched to a gene: 14. The CDR3 DNA sequence: TGTGCCAGCAGCTCCCTTTCGGGACTAGCGGGAGGGCCGGGTACAGATACGCAGTATTTT. Its translation is CASSSLSGLAGGPGTDTQYF.

The rearrangement uses TRBV7-8 and TRBJ1-5, with TRBD1 matching over 8 bases. The CDR3 runs to 19 residues. Unmatched junction bases numbered 12, after V lost 0 bases and J lost 2 bases. Germline assignment: CDR1 SGHVS and CDR2 FQNEAQ. The CDR3 region has the DNA TGTGCCAGCAGCTTAGCTGGGACAGGCCACGGGGTGGGCAATCAGCCCCAGCATTTT. It yields the protein CASSLAGTGHGVGNQPQHF.

The rearrangement joins TRBV11-2 to TRBJ2-1, with 11 bases that match TRBD2. Germline CDR1 is SGHAT and CDR2 is FQNNGV. The CDR3 runs to 17 residues. With V trimmed by 3 bases and J by 6 bases, 10 bases remained unmatched. This CDR3 is CASSFLAGGPPGNEQFF. The DNA of the CDR3 is TGTGCCAGCAGCTTTCTAGCGGGAGGCCCTCCGGGCAATGAGCAGTTCTTC.

V gene TRBV4-3 combines with J gene TRBJ2-7; D possibly corresponds to TRBD1 (7 bases). The CDR3 totals 15 residues. Germline V gene sequence: CDR1 LGHNA, CDR2 YSLEER. V was trimmed by 0 bases and J by 7 bases, leaving 16 bases between them. CDR3 sequence reads: CASSQDTTGTCEQYF. In DNA form, the CDR3 reads TGCGCCAGCAGCCAAGATACGACAGGGACTTGTGAGCAGTACTTC.

The V call is TRBV28, the J call TRBJ1-4; 10 bases agree with TRBD1. V shed 6 bases, J shed 8 bases, and the junction held 9 bases outside the gene matches. The CDR3 totals 15 residues. In germline, CDR1 is MDHEN, CDR2 SYDVKM. The CDR3 here is CASSSLGTGDEKLFF. The DNA for the CDR3 is TGTGCCAGCAGCTCCCTGGGGACAGGGGACGAAAAACTGTTTTTT.

This rearrangement joins TRBV19 to TRBJ2-7, with D tentatively TRBD1 (6 bases). Germline CDR1 reads LNHDA; CDR2 reads SQIVND (reference sequence). CDR3 length: 13 residues. Deletions cut 10 bases from V and 2 bases from J, with 15 bases between. CDR3 amino acids: CATRNRDAYEQYF. Here the CDR3 DNA reads TGTGCCACCCGAAACAGGGATGCCTACGAGCAGTACTTC.

The rearrangement joins TRBV4-1 to TRBJ2-2; a possible D gene is TRBD2 (5 bases). V was clipped by 2 bases and J by 5 bases, with 12 bases between them. This CDR3 has 15 amino acids. Germline V gene lookup returns CDR1 MGHRA and CDR2 YSYEKL. CDR3 coding DNA: TGCGCCAGCAGCCAAATTGGCAGAGGGACCGGGGAGCTGTTTTTT. It specifies CASSQIGRGTGELFF.

The J gene is TRBJ1-4, the V gene TRBV5-1; 8 bases match TRBD1. Trimming took 4 bases from V and 5 from J; bases not matched to a gene: 7. The germline V gene encodes CDR1 SGHRS and CDR2 YFSETQ. The CDR3 loop spans 15 amino acids. The CDR3 DNA follows: TGCGCCAGCAGCACCAGACAGGGGAAAAATGAAAAACTGTTTTTT. Protein: CASSTRQGKNEKLFF.

The V and J genes are TRBV7-9 and TRBJ2-5; TRBD2 is a possible D gene (6 bases). Trimming removed 6 bases at V and 5 bases at J, with 10 bases between. The CDR3 covers 12 residues. The germline V gene encodes CDR1 SEHNR and CDR2 FQNEAQ (reference sequence). The CDR3 DNA follows: TGTGCCAGCAGGGAGGGACGGGAGACCCAGTACTTC. Encoded protein: CASREGRETQYF.

The rearrangement joins TRBV4-3 to TRBJ2-5; 8 bases map to TRBD2. Germline CDR1 is LGHNA and CDR2 is YSLEER. The V segment lost 4 bases and the J segment 0 bases; nucleotides outside the gene matches: 10. The CDR3 is made up of 17 amino acids. CDR3 loop: CASSPTLAGLYQETQYF. The CDR3 DNA sequence: TGCGCCAGCAGCCCCACCTTAGCGGGGCTGTACCAAGAGACCCAGTACTTC.

CDR3 nucleotide sequence: TGTGCCAGCAGCCAAGATTGTGAATGGTGGACTAGCGGGTCCTCCTACGAGCAGTACTTC. Translating gives CASSQDCEWWTSGSSYEQYF. V gene TRBV4-2 combines with J gene TRBJ2-7, with 11 bases fitting TRBD2. Germline CDR1 is LGHNA and CDR2 is YNFKEQ. The length of the CDR3 is 20 residues. The V gene end was trimmed by 0 bases and the J gene end by 0 bases; junction bases not matched to a gene: 13.

The chain carries TRBV6-1 and TRBJ2-1, with 11 positions matching TRBD1. There are 19 residues in the CDR3. Germline V CDR1 and CDR2: MNHNS, SASEGT. The V and J ends lost 4 bases and 7 bases, in that order; junction bases with no gene match: 18. The CDR3 sequence is CASSAPGQGDGRGPNEQFF. The DNA for the CDR3 is TGTGCCAGCAGTGCCCCGGGACAGGGGGATGGGAGAGGGCCAAATGAGCAGTTCTTC.

This sequence joins TRBV9 and TRBJ2-1; the match to TRBD2 covers 9 bases. CDR1 is SGDLS and CDR2 is YYNGEE in the germline V gene. CDR3 length equals 17 residues. V gave up 3 bases and J gave up 7 bases; unmatched junction bases: 14. This CDR3 is CASSGRIAGEEGNEQFF. In nucleotides, the CDR3 is TGTGCCAGCAGCGGGCGTATAGCGGGAGAGGAGGGGAATGAGCAGTTCTTC.

The chain couples TRBV6-4 to TRBJ2-2; D may be TRBD2 (5 bases). Trimming removed 4 bases from V and 7 bases from J, with 13 bases in between. Germline CDR1 and CDR2: MRHNA and SNTAGT. The CDR3 contains 14 residues. In DNA, the CDR3 is TGTGCCAGCAGTGGTGGAGGCCTGGACGGGGAGCTGTTTTTT. This sequence encodes CASSGGGLDGELFF.

This chain uses TRBV2 with TRBJ2-2, with 10 bases identical to TRBD2. With V trimmed by 6 bases and J by 7 bases, 8 bases remained unmatched. The CDR3 is 15 amino acids. Germline values: CDR1 SNHLY, CDR2 FYNNEI. This CDR3 reads CASRSLAGEVGELFF. The CDR3 bases are TGTGCCAGCAGGTCCCTAGCGGGAGAGGTCGGGGAGCTGTTTTTT.

The gene calls are TRBV27 and TRBJ2-5; maybe TRBD2 (6 bases). CDR1 is MNHEY and CDR2 is SMNVEV in the germline V gene (reference sequence). V lost 2 bases and J 2 bases, leaving 9 bases between the germline ends. This CDR3 contains 14 residues. CDR3 loop: CASSLGGIQETQYF. The CDR3 DNA reads as TGTGCCAGCAGTTTAGGGGGGATACAAGAGACCCAGTACTTC.

The rearrangement links TRBV28 to TRBJ1-5; a possible D gene is TRBD1 (5 bases). Trimming shortened V by 5 bases and J by 5 bases, and 16 bases separated the two germline ends. Germline CDR1 is MDHEN and CDR2 is SYDVKM. CDR3 length: 15 residues. CDR3 in DNA: TGTGCCAGCAGTCCCCCCTGGGGGGGTTATCAGCCCCAGCATTTT. Translated, it gives CASSPPWGGYQPQHF. Full variable domain (missing parts from reference TRBV28 and TRBJ1-5): DVKVTQSSRYLVKRTGEKVFLECVQDMDHENMFWYRQDPGLGLRLIYFSYDVKMKEKGDIPEGYSVSREKKERFSLILESASTNQTSMYLCASSPPWGGYQPQHFGDGTRLSIL.

This clone was observed a few times. The genes are TRBV19 and TRBJ1-3, with 9 bases identical to TRBD1. There are 16 residues in the CDR3. Unmatched junction bases numbered 7, after V lost 6 bases and J lost 1 base. Germline values: CDR1 LNHDA, CDR2 SQIVND (reference sequence). This CDR3 is CASRSTGGESGNTIYF. Written as DNA, the CDR3 is TGTGCCAGTAGGTCAACAGGGGGCGAATCTGGAAACACCATATATTTT.

V and J are TRBV27 and TRBJ2-5; no clear D gene. The better agreement between TRBJ2-7 and the DNA end casts doubt on the J call. Germline V gives CDR1 MNHEY, CDR2 SMNVEV (reference sequence). This CDR3 has 13 residues. DNA of the CDR3: TGTGCCAGCAGTTTAAGGCCCGACTACGAGCAGTACTTC. Its translation is CASSLRPDYEQYF.

This clone was observed a few times. V usage is TRBV5-6 and J usage is TRBJ2-1, with D possibly TRBD1 on 6 matching bases. V lost 5 bases, J lost 4 bases, and 16 bases lay in between. The CDR3 sequence is 15 residues long. Germline V gene data show CDR1 as SGHDT and CDR2 as YYEEEE. The CDR3 region is CASRTRDKGYNEQFF. The DNA of the CDR3 is TGTGCCAGCAGGACCCGGGACAAAGGATACAATGAGCAGTTCTTC.

J is TRBJ2-3 and V is TRBV5-6, with TRBD1 as a possible D gene (7 bases). Germline CDR1 and CDR2: SGHDT and YYEEEE. The V gene lost 4 bases and the J gene lost 4 bases, with 22 bases spanning the gap. This CDR3 is 17 amino acids long. The CDR3 region is CASSPRGVPIEPDTQYF. The CDR3 DNA reads as TGTGCCAGCAGCCCCAGGGGGGTCCCTATAGAGCCAGATACGCAGTATTTT.

The rearrangement links TRBV30 to TRBJ1-5; 10 bases agree with TRBD1. CDR1 is GTSNPN and CDR2 is SVGIG in the germline V gene (reference sequence). V lost 1 base to trimming and J lost 0 bases; unmatched junction nucleotides: 9. The CDR3 contains 18 residues. The CDR3 loop reads CAWSARDRGQTSNQPQHF. CDR3 bases: TGTGCCTGGAGTGCCCGCGACAGGGGGCAGACTAGCAATCAGCCCCAGCATTTT.

This clone was recorded once. The rearrangement uses TRBV6-1 and TRBJ2-7; 13 nucleotides match TRBD2. CDR3 length: 15 amino acids. Germline assignment: CDR1 MNHNS and CDR2 SASEGT. Trimming cost V 7 bases and J 2 bases; bases outside gene matches: 5. CDR3 region: CASNLGLAGAYEQYF. The CDR3 DNA sequence: TGTGCCAGCAACCTAGGACTAGCGGGGGCCTACGAGCAGTACTTC.

The rearrangement joins TRBV4-3 to TRBJ2-7, with D possibly TRBD1 on 6 matching bases. The CDR3 has 17 residues. Trimming stripped 4 bases from V and 1 base from J, with 20 bases between. The germline gives CDR1 LGHNA, CDR2 YSLEER. The CDR3 DNA reads TGCGCCAGCAGCCGCGTCCCTTCGCTCCAGGGGTCCTACGAGCAGTACTTC. Protein: CASSRVPSLQGSYEQYF.

J is TRBJ2-1 and V is TRBV11-3; TRBD1 might be the D (6 bases). The CDR3 extends over 16 amino acids. Deletions cut 6 bases from V and 0 bases from J, with 15 bases between. Germline-derived CDR1 and CDR2 are SGHNT and YENEEA. The CDR3 DNA follows: TGTGCCAGCAGTCGGACAGTTTCAGACTCCTACAATGAGCAGTTCTTC. The encoded protein is CASSRTVSDSYNEQFF.

This clone was seen a few times. The rearrangement joins TRBV30 to TRBJ1-5; no definite D call. V gave up 0 bases and J gave up 3 bases, with 6 bases separating them. CDR3 size: 13 residues. Germline CDR1 reads GTSNPN; CDR2 reads SVGIG (reference sequence). The DNA for the CDR3 is TGTGCCTGGAGTGTTGCAGACAATCAGCCCCAGCATTTT. It is translated as CAWSVADNQPQHF.

The CDR3 spells CATRIGTTYEQYF. In nucleotides, the CDR3 is TGTGCCACGAGAATAGGGACTACTTACGAGCAGTACTTC. V is TRBV6-5 and J is TRBJ2-7; TRBD2 matches 7 bases. Germline V gene sequence: CDR1 MNHEY, CDR2 SVGAGI. Unmatched junction bases numbered 10, after V lost 10 bases and J lost 4 bases. The CDR3 is 13 residues long.

This clone was observed a single time. The rearrangement joins TRBV7-9 to TRBJ2-5, with 15 bases identical to TRBD2. Per germline, CDR1 SEHNR and CDR2 FQNEAQ (reference sequence). The CDR3 is made up of 18 amino acids. The ends lost 2 bases at V and 2 bases at J; junction bases unmatched: 6. Written as DNA, the CDR3 is TGTGCCAGCAGCTTACCCTGGACTAGCGGGAGGGGACAAGAGACCCAGTACTTC. Encoded protein: CASSLPWTSGRGQETQYF.

The chain employs TRBV30 and TRBJ1-2; D is undetermined. The CDR3 extends over 13 amino acids. The germline V gene encodes CDR1 GTSNPN and CDR2 SVGIG (reference sequence). Trimming removed 0 bases from V and 7 bases from J, with 12 bases in between. The CDR3 DNA reads as TGTGCCTGGAGTGTATCGGGGATAAGTGGCTACACCTTC. This sequence encodes CAWSVSGISGYTF.